This T cell receptor beta chain came from a study of blood T cell repertoires in COVID-19. Clones were read by immunoSEQ multiplex PCR, and TCRdb kept only the in-frame ones, dropping some. The table shows roughly 200,000 clones, with 86% occurring only once. V lost 8 bases to trimming and J lost 5 bases; unmatched junction nucleotides: 7. The CDR3 covers 13 residues. The V gene's germline CDR1 is SGHAT and CDR2 FQNNGV. Sequenced sample: peripheral blood. The V gene is TRBV11-2, the J gene TRBJ2-5; 8 bases are a match to TRBD1. The sequence was collected from a woman younger than 45 with active or convalescent COVID-19. CDR3 DNA: TGTGCCAGCGGCCGACAGGGGTTGGAGACCCAGTACTTC. Protein: CASGRQGLETQYF.